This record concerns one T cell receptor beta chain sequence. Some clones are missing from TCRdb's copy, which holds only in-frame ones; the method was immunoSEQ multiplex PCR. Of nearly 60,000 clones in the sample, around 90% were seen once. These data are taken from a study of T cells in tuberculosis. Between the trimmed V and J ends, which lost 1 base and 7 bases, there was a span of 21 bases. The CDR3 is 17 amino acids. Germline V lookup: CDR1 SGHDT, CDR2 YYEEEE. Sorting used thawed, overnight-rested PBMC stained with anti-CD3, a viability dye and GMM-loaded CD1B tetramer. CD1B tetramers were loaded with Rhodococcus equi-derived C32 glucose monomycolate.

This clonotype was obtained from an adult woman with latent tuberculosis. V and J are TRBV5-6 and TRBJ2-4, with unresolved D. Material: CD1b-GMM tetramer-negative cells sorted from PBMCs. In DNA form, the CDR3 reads TGTGCCAGCAGCTTGTATAGCCCCAACGCCGCAAGGAACATTCAGTACTTC. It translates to CASSLYSPNAARNIQYF.